Sequencing of this T cell receptor beta chain was carried out in a study of OX40 agonist ivuxolimab in advanced cancers. The wider study: Among those enrolled, mean age was approximately 60 years (range roughly 20 to 85) and roughly 84% were male. Whole-study findings and limits: Compared with CD4+, CD8+ T cells on average had more expanded clones.

TCRdb's copy holds only in-frame clones and misses some; the assay was immunoSEQ multiplex PCR. This sample has some 86,000 clones; roughly 89% occur once, and the top ten carry around 8.7%. As regards this clone: What it binds is not known.

V shed 5 bases and J shed 5 bases, with 10 bases lying between them. The CDR3 consists of 12 residues. Germline V gene sequence: CDR1 SEHNR, CDR2 FQNEAQ (reference sequence). The starting material was CD4+ or CD8+ T cells sorted from blood, obtained in a trial of the OX40 agonist ivuxolimab. This receptor was obtained from an adult with an advanced solid tumor such as melanoma, head and neck, liver or kidney cancer. The rearrangement joins TRBV7-9 to TRBJ2-7; tentatively, D is TRBD2 (6 bases). This CDR3 reads CASSPGGNEQYF. DNA of the CDR3: TGTGCCAGCAGCCCTGGGGGGAACGAGCAGTACTTC.